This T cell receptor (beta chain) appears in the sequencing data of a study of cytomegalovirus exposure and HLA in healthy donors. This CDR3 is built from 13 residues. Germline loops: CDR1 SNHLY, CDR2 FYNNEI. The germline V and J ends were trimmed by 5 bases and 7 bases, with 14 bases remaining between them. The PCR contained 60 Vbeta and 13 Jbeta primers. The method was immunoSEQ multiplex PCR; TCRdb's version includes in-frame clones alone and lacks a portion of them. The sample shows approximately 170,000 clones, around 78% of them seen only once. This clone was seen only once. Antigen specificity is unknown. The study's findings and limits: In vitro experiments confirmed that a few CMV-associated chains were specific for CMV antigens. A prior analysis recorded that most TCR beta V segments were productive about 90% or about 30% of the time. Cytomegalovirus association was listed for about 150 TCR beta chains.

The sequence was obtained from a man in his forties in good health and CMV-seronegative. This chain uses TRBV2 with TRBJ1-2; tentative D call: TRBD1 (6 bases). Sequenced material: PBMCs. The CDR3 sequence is CASSFYTGPGYTF. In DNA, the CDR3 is TGTGCCAGCAGTTTCTATACAGGGCCTGGCTACACCTTC.